A selection of T cell receptor beta chains follows, all from one sample in a study of shared clonotypes between healthy human individuals. The repertoire was sequenced with immunoSEQ multiplex PCR; TCRdb's copy has only in-frame clones and lacks some. The data show around 1,900,000 clones, 90% to 95% seen once. Material: naive CD8+ T cells from PBMCs. The receptors were gathered from a man in his late teens or twenties in good health. Some clones in this sample may be carry-over from other donors' samples. Each CDR3 is given with its conserved first and last residue. Fields, in order: J gene, clone size, V gene, D gene, CDR3 DNA, CDR3 protein. The D gene is left open where the match is weak. Not all rows give a size; the values are once, few, many and, for expanded clones, a class.

j_call: TRBJ2-1; clone_size: -; v_call: TRBV29-1; d_call: -; cdr3_nt: TGCAGCGTGGTGAGGGTCTCCTACAATGAGCAGTTCTTC; cdr3_aa: CSVVRVSYNEQFF
j_call: TRBJ1-5; clone_size: few; v_call: TRBV19; d_call: TRBD1; cdr3_nt: TGTGCCAGTAGCGACAGGGGAGGTGGCAATCAGCCCCAGCATTTT; cdr3_aa: CASSDRGGGNQPQHF
j_call: TRBJ2-3; clone_size: -; v_call: TRBV28; d_call: TRBD1; cdr3_nt: TGTGCCAGCAGTTTACTTGTCCGAAACAGGGGAGGCACAGATACGCAGTATTTT; cdr3_aa: CASSLLVRNRGGTDTQYF
j_call: TRBJ2-7; clone_size: once; v_call: TRBV11-2; d_call: -; cdr3_nt: TGTGCCAGCAGCTTAATATACGGGGCCTCCTCCTACGAGCAGTACTTC; cdr3_aa: CASSLIYGASSYEQYF
j_call: TRBJ2-1; clone_size: -; v_call: TRBV6-6; d_call: -; cdr3_nt: TGTGCCAGCAGTTATTTTGTGGGGCCTAGCAATGAGCAGTTCTTC; cdr3_aa: CASSYFVGPSNEQFF
j_call: TRBJ2-7; clone_size: once; v_call: TRBV6-5; d_call: -; cdr3_nt: TGTGCCAGCAGTTACCTTAATTCTGGCGAGCAGTACTTC; cdr3_aa: CASSYLNSGEQYF
j_call: TRBJ2-3; clone_size: -; v_call: TRBV9; d_call: -; cdr3_nt: TGTGCCAGCAGCTCAGACGGTCTAGGCACAGATACGCAGTATTTT; cdr3_aa: CASSSDGLGTDTQYF
j_call: TRBJ1-5; clone_size: -; v_call: TRBV7-2; d_call: -; cdr3_nt: TGTGCCAGCAGCTTAGAGCCGACATACCCCCAGCATTTT; cdr3_aa: CASSLEPTYPQHF
j_call: TRBJ2-7; clone_size: -; v_call: TRBV5-6; d_call: -; cdr3_nt: TGTGCCAGCAGCTCAGGACAGCTAGAACCCTCTTACGAGCAGTACTTC; cdr3_aa: CASSSGQLEPSYEQYF
j_call: TRBJ2-5; clone_size: -; v_call: TRBV21-1; d_call: -; cdr3_nt: TGTGCCAGCAGCAAAGTTGCTAGCGGGGTCCTAATGCAAGAGACCCAGTACTTC; cdr3_aa: CASSKVASGVLMQETQYF
j_call: TRBJ1-5; clone_size: -; v_call: TRBV2; d_call: TRBD1; cdr3_nt: TGTGCCAGCAGTGAAGCGCGGACAGGGAATCAGCCCCAGCATTTT; cdr3_aa: CASSEARTGNQPQHF
j_call: TRBJ2-3; clone_size: -; v_call: TRBV7-9; d_call: -; cdr3_nt: TGTGCCAGCAGCTCGTTGGACACAGATACGCAGTATTTT; cdr3_aa: CASSSLDTDTQYF
j_call: TRBJ2-1; clone_size: -; v_call: TRBV7-3; d_call: TRBD2; cdr3_nt: TGTGCCAGCAGCTTAATTCCTAGCGGATCCTACAATGAGCAGTTCTTC; cdr3_aa: CASSLIPSGSYNEQFF
j_call: TRBJ2-7; clone_size: -; v_call: TRBV27; d_call: -; cdr3_nt: TGTGCCAGCAGCGACAGCTCCTACGAGCAGTACTTC; cdr3_aa: CASSDSSYEQYF
j_call: TRBJ1-1; clone_size: -; v_call: TRBV4-3; d_call: TRBD1; cdr3_nt: TGCGCCAGCAGCCAAGAAGGGACAGGGTGGGCGAACACTGAAGCTTTCTTT; cdr3_aa: CASSQEGTGWANTEAFF
j_call: TRBJ2-3; clone_size: -; v_call: TRBV2; d_call: -; cdr3_nt: TGTGCCAGTACCCCCCGCGGGTCCCCGGGGGATACGCAGTATTTT; cdr3_aa: CASTPRGSPGDTQYF
j_call: TRBJ1-1; clone_size: few; v_call: TRBV6-6; d_call: -; cdr3_nt: TGTGCCAGCAGTTACGTCTCGGTAGAAGCTTTCTTT; cdr3_aa: CASSYVSVEAFF
j_call: TRBJ1-1; clone_size: once; v_call: TRBV6-1; d_call: -; cdr3_nt: TGTGCCAGCAGTGTCCCAGGGTGGAACACTGAAGCTTTCTTT; cdr3_aa: CASSVPGWNTEAFF
j_call: TRBJ1-2; clone_size: -; v_call: TRBV7-9; d_call: -; cdr3_nt: TGTGCCAGCAGCTTAAGTCCCCGGAGGGGGTATGGCTACACCTTC; cdr3_aa: CASSLSPRRGYGYTF
j_call: TRBJ2-3; clone_size: -; v_call: TRBV2; d_call: -; cdr3_nt: TGTGCCAGCGTAAGACTGACAACCCACACAGATACGCAGTATTTT; cdr3_aa: CASVRLTTHTDTQYF
j_call: TRBJ2-7; clone_size: -; v_call: TRBV27; d_call: TRBD1; cdr3_nt: TGTGCCACCTCCCGGACAGGGGGTCACGAGCAGTACTTC; cdr3_aa: CATSRTGGHEQYF
j_call: TRBJ2-7; clone_size: -; v_call: TRBV11-2; d_call: -; cdr3_nt: TGTGCCAGCAGCCCACGGAGTAGTTACGAGCAGTACTTC; cdr3_aa: CASSPRSSYEQYF
j_call: TRBJ1-1; clone_size: -; v_call: TRBV27; d_call: TRBD1; cdr3_nt: TGTGCCAGCACCCTCAGGGGGCATTCGGATACTGAAGCTTTCTTT; cdr3_aa: CASTLRGHSDTEAFF
j_call: TRBJ2-2; clone_size: -; v_call: TRBV28; d_call: -; cdr3_nt: TGTGCCAGCAGTCCACGGACGGGGTACGGCGGGGAGCTGTTTTTT; cdr3_aa: CASSPRTGYGGELFF
j_call: TRBJ2-1; clone_size: -; v_call: TRBV19; d_call: TRBD2; cdr3_nt: TGTGCCAGTGGACCCACGGGACTAGCAATTGAGCAGTTCTTC; cdr3_aa: CASGPTGLAIEQFF
j_call: TRBJ1-5; clone_size: -; v_call: TRBV28; d_call: -; cdr3_nt: TGTGCCAGCAACCTACCTACTGGACATCCAGACAATCAGCCCCAGCATTTT; cdr3_aa: CASNLPTGHPDNQPQHF
j_call: TRBJ1-4; clone_size: once; v_call: TRBV27; d_call: TRBD1; cdr3_nt: TGTGCCAGCACGAGAGGGGGCGGTGAAAAACTGTTTTTT; cdr3_aa: CASTRGGGEKLFF
j_call: TRBJ1-2; clone_size: -; v_call: TRBV9; d_call: TRBD1; cdr3_nt: TGTGCCAGCAGCGCCCCTAGACAGGGCTATGGCTACACCTTC; cdr3_aa: CASSAPRQGYGYTF
j_call: TRBJ2-5; clone_size: -; v_call: TRBV9; d_call: -; cdr3_nt: TGTGCCAGCAGCGTTTTTGATCCGTTGGGCGGCGCAGAGACCCAGTACTTC; cdr3_aa: CASSVFDPLGGAETQYF
j_call: TRBJ2-7; clone_size: -; v_call: TRBV4-2; d_call: -; cdr3_nt: TGTGCCAGCAGCCAGAAGCGGAACTACGAGCAGTACTTC; cdr3_aa: CASSQKRNYEQYF
j_call: TRBJ2-1; clone_size: -; v_call: TRBV7-8; d_call: -; cdr3_nt: TGTGCCAGCAGCTTACTGGGTCCTTCCTACAATGAGCAGTTCTTC; cdr3_aa: CASSLLGPSYNEQFF
j_call: TRBJ1-2; clone_size: -; v_call: TRBV27; d_call: -; cdr3_nt: TGTGCCAGCAGTTCGAGGTCAGGGACCGACTATGGCTACACCTTC; cdr3_aa: CASSSRSGTDYGYTF
j_call: TRBJ1-1; clone_size: -; v_call: TRBV28; d_call: -; cdr3_nt: TGTGCCAGCAGTTTACTCCATGAAGCTTTCTTT; cdr3_aa: CASSLLHEAFF
j_call: TRBJ2-7; clone_size: -; v_call: TRBV9; d_call: TRBD2; cdr3_nt: TGTGCCAGCAGCGTAGGCGGGAGCGGCGAGCAGTACTTC; cdr3_aa: CASSVGGSGEQYF
j_call: TRBJ1-2; clone_size: -; v_call: TRBV28; d_call: -; cdr3_nt: TGTGCCAGCAGAGAGGGCGGCTATGGCTACACCTTC; cdr3_aa: CASREGGYGYTF
j_call: TRBJ2-3; clone_size: -; v_call: TRBV19; d_call: -; cdr3_nt: TGTGCCAGTAGTCTCCTGCAGTCCTCAACCTCGGAGGGAGATACGCAGTATTTT; cdr3_aa: CASSLLQSSTSEGDTQYF
j_call: TRBJ2-1; clone_size: -; v_call: TRBV7-9; d_call: TRBD2; cdr3_nt: TGTGCCAGCAGCTCGGGGACTAGCGGGAGGGCCTATGAGCAGTTCTTC; cdr3_aa: CASSSGTSGRAYEQFF
j_call: TRBJ2-2; clone_size: -; v_call: TRBV4-3; d_call: -; cdr3_nt: TGCGCCAGCAGCCCCCGACTAGTCCACGGGGAGCTGTTTTTT; cdr3_aa: CASSPRLVHGELFF
j_call: TRBJ2-7; clone_size: -; v_call: TRBV14; d_call: -; cdr3_nt: TGTGCCAGCAGCCTTACATTATCGGCGACGGGGGTTTCTTACGAGCAGTACTTC; cdr3_aa: CASSLTLSATGVSYEQYF
j_call: TRBJ1-3; clone_size: -; v_call: TRBV5-1; d_call: -; cdr3_nt: TGCGCCAGCAGCCCGGACAGCACTGTGAGCTCTGGAAACACCATATATTTT; cdr3_aa: CASSPDSTVSSGNTIYF